Each of the 27 T cell receptor beta chains below was sequenced from the same sample in a study of T cells in Graves' hyperthyroidism and ophthalmopathy. Amplified regions were TCR beta CDR3 sequences from RNA transcripts. A set of HTBI primers served as the primers for a first-round RT-PCR of the TCR CDR3. TCRdb re-called the multiplex PCR reads with MiXCR, one entry per CDR3 protein. The sample consists of about 300,000 distinct CDR3 sequences, 15% to 20% of them appearing once. The sequenced sample was blood. These receptors originate from a man aged 25-45 years with Graves' hyperthyroidism.

This clonotype has a count of ten or more. V is TRBV28 and J is TRBJ2-7; no clear D. Trimming removed 6 bases at V and 9 bases at J, with 15 bases between. CDR1 and CDR2 from the germline V gene are MDHEN and SYDVKM. The CDR3 covers 12 residues. The CDR3 reads CASSSRRMRQYF. In DNA, the CDR3 is TGTGCCAGCAGCTCGAGACGGATGAGGCAGTACTTC. Supplemented by reference TRBV28 and TRBJ2-7, the full variable domain reads DVKVTQSSRYLVKRTGEKVFLECVQDMDHENMFWYRQDPGLGLRLIYFSYDVKMKEKGDIPEGYSVSREKKERFSLILESASTNQTSMYLCASSSRRMRQYFGPGTRLTVT.

Only a few counts were recorded for this clonotype. The chain joins TRBV15 to TRBJ2-1, with D possibly TRBD1 on 6 matching bases. V was trimmed by 0 bases and J by 8 bases, leaving 14 bases between them. CDR3 length: 15 amino acids. Looked up from germline, CDR1 is LNHNV and CDR2 is YYDKDF (reference sequence). CDR3: CATSREGTPGDEQFF. In nucleotides, the CDR3 is TGTGCCACCAGCAGAGAAGGGACCCCAGGGGATGAGCAGTTCTTC. Looking up the rest from reference TRBV15 and TRBJ2-1 gives the full variable domain: DAMVIQNPRYQVTQFGKPVTLSCSQTLNHNVMYWYQQKSSQAPKLLFHYYDKDFNNEADTPDNFQSRRPNTSFCFLDIRSPGLGDTAMYLCATSREGTPGDEQFFGPGTRLTVL.

This clonotype has only one observation. A much larger clone differs from this one at a single base, so this may be a read error. The chain couples TRBV28 to TRBJ2-7, with TRBD2 identical over 7 bases. The germline V gene encodes CDR1 MDHEN and CDR2 SYDVKM. This CDR3 comprises 15 residues. J was trimmed by 1 base and V by 0 bases; bases with no gene match: 3. The CDR3 DNA sequence: TGTGCCAGCAGTTTATGGCTAGCGGTTTCCTACGAGCAGTACTTC. This sequence encodes CASSLWLAVSYEQYF.

This sequence joins TRBV4-2 and TRBJ2-7, with D unresolved. The CDR3 consists of 13 residues. Trimming took off 5 bases at V and 2 bases at J, with 10 bases between the two ends. The germline V gene encodes CDR1 LGHNA and CDR2 YNFKEQ. The CDR3 DNA reads as TGTGCCAGCAGCGAACTTGGCCCCTACGAGCAGTACTTC. It yields the protein CASSELGPYEQYF.

This chain uses TRBV18 with TRBJ2-3; 7 nucleotides align to TRBD1. The CDR3 has 16 residues. In germline, CDR1 is KGHSH, CDR2 LQKENI. The ends lost 3 bases at V and 4 bases at J; junction bases unmatched: 10. The CDR3 protein is CASSPRQGEGADTQYF. The DNA of the CDR3 is TGTGCCAGCTCACCGAGACAGGGCGAGGGCGCAGATACGCAGTATTTT.

This clonotype came up many times. The rearrangement joins TRBV7-2 to TRBJ1-2, with 11 positions matching TRBD1. Germline V gene data show CDR1 as SGHTA and CDR2 as FQGNSA. This CDR3 contains 16 residues. Germline trimming cut 1 base from V and 7 bases from J; bases unmatched to any gene: 8. The CDR3 is CASSLGPSGQGGGYTF. CDR3 bases: TGTGCCAGCAGCTTAGGCCCTTCGGGACAGGGGGGTGGCTACACCTTC.

The chain recombines TRBV5-1 with TRBJ2-7, with D perhaps matching TRBD1 or TRBD2 (5 bases each). Trimming pared 7 bases from V and 4 bases from J, leaving 18 bases between. Germline V gene sequence: CDR1 SGHRS, CDR2 YFSETQ. There are 14 residues in the CDR3. The CDR3 DNA is TGCGCCAGCTCCCCCGGGGCCGCAAAGTACGAGCAGTACTTC. Translation gives CASSPGAAKYEQYF.

V gene TRBV5-6 combines with J gene TRBJ1-2; D uncertain. Trimming pared 0 bases from V and 2 bases from J, leaving 8 bases between. The germline V gene encodes CDR1 SGHDT and CDR2 YYEEEE. The length of the CDR3 is 14 residues. In nucleotides, the CDR3 is TGTGCCAGCAGCTTGGGAACACCCAACTATGGCTACACCTTC. Protein: CASSLGTPNYGYTF.

In this sample, this clonotype turned up many times. The rearrangement uses TRBV7-2 and TRBJ2-5, with TRBD1 matching over 7 bases. CDR1 is SGHTA, CDR2 FQGNSA, per germline. With 4 bases clipped from V and 7 bases from J, the junction kept 6 bases outside the gene matches. This CDR3 is 13 amino acids long. CDR3 region: CASSSSGTATQYF. CDR3 in DNA: TGTGCCAGCAGCTCATCCGGGACAGCGACCCAGTACTTC.

This chain uses TRBV9 with TRBJ2-3, with 8 bases identical to TRBD2. J gave up 6 bases and V 3 bases, and 6 bases lay outside the gene matches. Germline-derived CDR1 and CDR2 are SGDLS and YYNGEE. The CDR3 is 14 residues long. This CDR3 reads CASSASGSSDTQYF. The CDR3 DNA is TGTGCCAGCAGCGCGAGCGGGAGTAGTGATACGCAGTATTTT.

V is TRBV13 and J is TRBJ2-1; D is perhaps TRBD2 (5 bases). V lost 7 bases and J 5 bases, leaving 15 bases between the germline ends. CDR1 and CDR2 from the germline V gene are PRHDT and FYEKMQ (reference sequence). This CDR3 spans 14 amino acids. CDR3 loop: CASNRAWGDNEQFF. The DNA of the CDR3 is TGTGCCAGCAATCGAGCGTGGGGAGACAATGAGCAGTTCTTC.

In its sample, this clonotype was seen many times. The CDR3 reads CASSLTASGISWAYNEQFF. CDR3 DNA: TGTGCCAGCAGCTTAACTGCTAGCGGGATAAGTTGGGCGTACAATGAGCAGTTCTTC. The rearrangement joins TRBV7-3 to TRBJ2-1; 9 nucleotides line up with TRBD2. V was clipped by 0 bases and J by 4 bases; unmatched bases: 13. This CDR3 has 19 residues. The V gene's germline CDR1 is SGHTA and CDR2 FQGTGA.

This sequence joins TRBV28 and TRBJ2-2; D is unclear. The CDR3 loop spans 10 amino acids. V lost 9 bases, J lost 6 bases, and 5 bases lay in between. The germline V gene encodes CDR1 MDHEN and CDR2 SYDVKM. The CDR3 DNA reads TGTGCCAGTTTAGCCGGGGAGCTGTTTTTT. Its protein is CASLAGELFF.

This clonotype was counted many times. Germline is not matched at one junction end, which may reflect a read error. The chain carries TRBV5-1 and TRBJ2-7, with 9 bases identical to TRBD2. The CDR3 sequence is 14 residues long. CDR1 is SGHRS and CDR2 is YFSETQ in the germline V gene. The CDR3 DNA reads TGCGCCAGCGCCCTTGGGACTAGCTCCCACGAGCAGTACTTC. This encodes CASALGTSSHEQYF.

The V call is TRBV3-1, the J call TRBJ1-2; 7 bases align to TRBD1. In germline, CDR1 is LGHDT, CDR2 YNNKEL (reference sequence). The junction had 2 bases not matched to a gene; V was cut back by 0 bases and J by 4 bases. The CDR3 loop spans 14 amino acids. The CDR3 loop is CASSQDDRVYGYTF. The CDR3 DNA is TGTGCCAGCAGCCAAGATGACAGGGTCTATGGCTACACCTTC.

The gene calls are TRBV20-1 and TRBJ1-6; no reliable D call. This CDR3 spans 14 amino acids. Trimming removed 6 bases at V and 7 bases at J, with 16 bases between. Germline CDR1 DFQATT, CDR2 SNEGSKA (reference sequence). The DNA for the CDR3 is TGCAGTGCAAGGTGGGGTGCGACAAATTCACCCCTCCACTTT. This encodes CSARWGATNSPLHF.

This chain joins TRBV4-2 and TRBJ2-2, with D perhaps TRBD1 (5 bases). V lost 1 base to trimming and J lost 0 bases, with 12 bases between them. The germline CDR1 and CDR2 sequences are LGHNA and YNFKEQ. CDR3 length: 17 residues. CDR3 loop: CASSQGRQSANTGELFF. The CDR3 nucleotides read TGTGCCAGCAGCCAAGGCCGACAGTCCGCGAACACCGGGGAGCTGTTTTTT.

There are many counts of this clonotype. The genes are TRBV4-1 and TRBJ1-2; no clear D. The CDR3 consists of 11 residues. Between the trimmed V and J ends, which lost 1 base and 10 bases, there was a span of 7 bases. Germline CDR1 is MGHRA and CDR2 is YSYEKL. DNA of the CDR3: TGCGCCAGCAGCCAAGGACGATACTACACCTTC. Translating gives CASSQGRYYTF.

This chain joins TRBV7-2 and TRBJ2-1; a possible D gene is TRBD2 (5 bases). The CDR3 has 12 residues. V was shortened by 3 bases and J by 9 bases, with 9 bases between the two germline ends. Germline CDR1 is SGHTA and CDR2 is FQGNSA. This CDR3 reads CASSLIRGEQFF. CDR3 nucleotides: TGTGCCAGCAGCTTGATCCGGGGTGAGCAGTTCTTC.

This clonotype was picked up a small number of times. The chain employs TRBV27 and TRBJ1-1; D may be TRBD1 (5 bases). Germline V gene sequence: CDR1 MNHEY, CDR2 SMNVEV (reference sequence). The CDR3 totals 14 residues. Between the trimmed V and J ends, which lost 2 bases and 1 base, there was a span of 8 bases. This CDR3 is CASSLVGTNTEAFF. CDR3 sequence (DNA): TGTGCCAGCAGTTTAGTTGGGACGAACACTGAAGCTTTCTTT.

The chain joins TRBV18 to TRBJ1-2; 12 bases line up with TRBD1. CDR1 and CDR2 (germline): KGHSH, LQKENI. V lost 3 bases to trimming and J lost 4 bases; unmatched junction nucleotides: 9. The CDR3 covers 17 residues. Written as DNA, the CDR3 is TGTGCCAGCTCACCCCCGGGACAGGGGGCTCAGGGCTATGGCTACACCTTC. This codes for CASSPPGQGAQGYGYTF.

This clonotype was counted many times. The chain joins TRBV7-3 to TRBJ2-3; no reliable D call. Per germline, CDR1 SGHTA and CDR2 FQGTGA. The CDR3 totals 14 residues. V gave up 4 bases and J gave up 0 bases, with 8 bases separating them. The CDR3 is CASSSGVSTDTQYF. The DNA of the CDR3 is TGTGCCAGCAGCTCAGGTGTTAGCACAGATACGCAGTATTTT.

Regarding this clonotype: The conserved phenylalanine or tryptophan is not found at the CDR3 terminus, so this likely reflects a read error. The J gene is TRBJ1-5, the V gene TRBV5-1; D is perhaps TRBD1 (5 bases). The CDR3 consists of 16 residues. In germline, CDR1 is SGHRS, CDR2 YFSETQ. The CDR3, as DNA: TGTGCCAGCAGCTTAGGTGGTGGGGGGATCAATCAGCCCCAGCATCTT. This sequence encodes CASSLGGGGINQPQHL.

Only a few counts were recorded for this clonotype. This chain connects TRBV7-9 to TRBJ2-1; 8 bases match TRBD1. This CDR3 spans 15 amino acids. Germline CDR1 reads SEHNR; CDR2 reads FQNEAQ (reference sequence). V shed 5 bases and J 0 bases; nucleotides not matched to a gene: 3. The CDR3 protein is CASSGDRNSYNEQFF. The CDR3 coding sequence is TGTGCCAGCAGCGGGGACAGGAACTCCTACAATGAGCAGTTCTTC.

The table lists this clonotype with many counts. The V call is TRBV3-1, the J call TRBJ1-4, with TRBD1 as a possible D gene (5 bases). Germline-derived CDR1 and CDR2 are LGHDT and YNNKEL (reference sequence). V was pared by 1 base and J by 3 bases, with 9 bases between. The CDR3 consists of 15 residues. This chain's CDR3 is CASSQGTRANEKLFF. In DNA form, the CDR3 reads TGTGCCAGCAGCCAAGGGACAAGAGCTAATGAAAAACTGTTTTTT.

The chain joins TRBV4-2 to TRBJ2-7; D gene unclear. The germline V gene encodes CDR1 LGHNA and CDR2 YNFKEQ. The CDR3 spans 15 residues. V lost 0 bases to trimming and J lost 3 bases, with 12 bases between them. Here the CDR3 reads CASSQERLGVYEQYF. The CDR3 DNA sequence: TGTGCCAGCAGCCAAGAGAGGCTTGGGGTCTACGAGCAGTACTTC.

This clonotype occurred a few times. The rearrangement uses TRBV20-1 and TRBJ1-4; D is unresolved. CDR3 length equals 12 residues. From germline, CDR1 is DFQATT and CDR2 SNEGSKA (reference sequence). CDR3 nucleotides: TGCAGCGTGAGAAGACCTAATGAAAAACTGTTTTTT. This sequence encodes CSVRRPNEKLFF.